This T cell receptor beta chain was captured in a study of blood T cell repertoires in COVID-19. Study as a whole: Nucleic acid was either cDNA or gDNA, and it came from T cells, B-cell-depleted T cells, or PBMCs.

Profiling relied on immunoSEQ multiplex PCR, and the TCRdb table lists in-frame clones only, not all of them. The sample yields about 160,000 clones, around 80% seen once. The V end was cut by 0 bases, the J end by 4 bases, with 16 bases between. The CDR3 extends over 17 amino acids. Germline loops: CDR1 ENHRY, CDR2 SYGVKD. This clonotype originated in a woman aged 80 or over with acute or convalescent COVID-19. The chain uses TRBV10-3 and TRBJ2-1; D perhaps matches TRBD2 (7 bases). What was sequenced was peripheral blood. CDR3 region: CAISESGGRARYNEQFF. The CDR3 DNA is TGTGCCATCAGTGAGTCAGGGGGGAGGGCCAGGTACAATGAGCAGTTCTTC.